This TCR beta chain was observed in a study of response to subunit inactivated influenza vaccine. The germline gives CDR1 SNHLY, CDR2 FYNNEI. CDR3 length: 14 amino acids. Trimming cost V 2 bases and J 9 bases, with 14 bases left between them. MiXCR was run by TCRdb on the RT-PCR reads, yielding one entry per CDR3 protein. The data hold about 540,000 distinct CDR3 sequences, with around a quarter observed a single time. This clonotype was detected only a few times. These data were also filed under a second study, of T cells expressing NK-cell markers. That source adds: UMI-tagged 5'RACE template switching yielded the TCR beta cDNA. As a fraction of CD8+ T cells, dominant NKG2C+ clonotypes reached about 1.0-7.0% in six donors.

Sequencing used CD4+ T cells sorted from PBMCs, obtained 11 to 12 days after vaccination. The sequence was collected from a man in his forties or fifties who received an inactivated influenza vaccine. This sequence joins TRBV2 and TRBJ2-1; unclear D gene. CDR3 loop: CASSESAGAGEQFF. The CDR3 DNA reads as TGTGCCAGCAGTGAATCGGCAGGAGCAGGTGAGCAGTTCTTC. The variable domain in full, completed from reference TRBV2 and TRBJ2-1, reads EPEVTQTPSHQVTQMGQEVILRCVPISNHLYFYWYRQILGQKVEFLVSFYNNEISEKSEIFDDQFSVERPDGSNFTLKIRSTKLEDSAMYFCASSESAGAGEQFFGPGTRLTVL.